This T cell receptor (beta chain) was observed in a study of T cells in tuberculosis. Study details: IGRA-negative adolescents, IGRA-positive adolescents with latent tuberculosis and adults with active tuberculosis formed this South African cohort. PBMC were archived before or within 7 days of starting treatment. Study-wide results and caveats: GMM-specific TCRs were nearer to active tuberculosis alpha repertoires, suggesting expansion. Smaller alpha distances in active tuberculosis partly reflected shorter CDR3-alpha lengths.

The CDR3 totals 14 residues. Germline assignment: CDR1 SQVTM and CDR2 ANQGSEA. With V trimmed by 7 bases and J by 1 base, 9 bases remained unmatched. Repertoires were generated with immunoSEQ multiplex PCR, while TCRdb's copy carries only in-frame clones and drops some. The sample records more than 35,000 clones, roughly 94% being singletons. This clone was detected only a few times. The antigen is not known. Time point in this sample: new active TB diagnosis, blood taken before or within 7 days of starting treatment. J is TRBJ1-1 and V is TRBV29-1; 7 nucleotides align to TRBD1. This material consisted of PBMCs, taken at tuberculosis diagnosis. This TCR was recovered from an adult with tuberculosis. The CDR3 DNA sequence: TGCAGCGGCCGACGGGGACAGCAGAACACTGAAGCTTTCTTT. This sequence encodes CSGRRGQQNTEAFF.